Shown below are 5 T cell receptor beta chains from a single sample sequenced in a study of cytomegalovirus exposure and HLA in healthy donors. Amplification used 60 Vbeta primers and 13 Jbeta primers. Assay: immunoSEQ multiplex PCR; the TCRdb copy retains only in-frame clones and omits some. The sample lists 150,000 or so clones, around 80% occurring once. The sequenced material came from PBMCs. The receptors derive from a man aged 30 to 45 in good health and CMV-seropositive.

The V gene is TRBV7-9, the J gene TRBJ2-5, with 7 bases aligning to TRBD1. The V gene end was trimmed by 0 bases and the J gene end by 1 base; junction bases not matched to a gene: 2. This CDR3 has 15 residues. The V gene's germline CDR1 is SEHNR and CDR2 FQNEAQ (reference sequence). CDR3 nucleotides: TGTGCCAGCAGCTTAGCTTGGACAGGCCAAGAGACCCAGTACTTC. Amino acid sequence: CASSLAWTGQETQYF.

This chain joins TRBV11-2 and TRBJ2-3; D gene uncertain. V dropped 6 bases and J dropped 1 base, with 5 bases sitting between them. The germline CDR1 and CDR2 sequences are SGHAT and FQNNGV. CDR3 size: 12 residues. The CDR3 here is CASSLRTDTQYF. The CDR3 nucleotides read TGTGCCAGCAGTCTCCGCACAGATACGCAGTATTTT.

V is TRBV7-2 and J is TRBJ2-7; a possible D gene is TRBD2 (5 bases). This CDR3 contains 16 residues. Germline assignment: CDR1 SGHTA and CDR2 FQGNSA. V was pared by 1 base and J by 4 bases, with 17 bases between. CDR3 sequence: CASSLGLGNALYEQYF. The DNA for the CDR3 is TGTGCCAGCAGCTTAGGTCTCGGGAACGCTTTATACGAGCAGTACTTC.

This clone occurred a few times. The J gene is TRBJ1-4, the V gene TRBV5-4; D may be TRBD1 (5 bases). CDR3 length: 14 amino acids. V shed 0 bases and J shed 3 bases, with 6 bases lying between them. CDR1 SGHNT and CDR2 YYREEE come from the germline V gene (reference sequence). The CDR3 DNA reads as TGTGCCAGCAGCTTGGGGGGGGCTAATGAAAAACTGTTTTTT. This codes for CASSLGGANEKLFF.

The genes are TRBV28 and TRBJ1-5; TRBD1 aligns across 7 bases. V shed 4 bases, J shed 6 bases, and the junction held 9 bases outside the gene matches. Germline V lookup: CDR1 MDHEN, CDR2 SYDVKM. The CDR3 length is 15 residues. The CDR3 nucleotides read TGTGCCAGCAGTTACAACCGACAGGGAGGTCAGCCCCAGCATTTT. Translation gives CASSYNRQGGQPQHF. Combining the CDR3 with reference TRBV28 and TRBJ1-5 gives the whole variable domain DVKVTQSSRYLVKRTGEKVFLECVQDMDHENMFWYRQDPGLGLRLIYFSYDVKMKEKGDIPEGYSVSREKKERFSLILESASTNQTSMYLCASSYNRQGGQPQHFGDGTRLSIL.